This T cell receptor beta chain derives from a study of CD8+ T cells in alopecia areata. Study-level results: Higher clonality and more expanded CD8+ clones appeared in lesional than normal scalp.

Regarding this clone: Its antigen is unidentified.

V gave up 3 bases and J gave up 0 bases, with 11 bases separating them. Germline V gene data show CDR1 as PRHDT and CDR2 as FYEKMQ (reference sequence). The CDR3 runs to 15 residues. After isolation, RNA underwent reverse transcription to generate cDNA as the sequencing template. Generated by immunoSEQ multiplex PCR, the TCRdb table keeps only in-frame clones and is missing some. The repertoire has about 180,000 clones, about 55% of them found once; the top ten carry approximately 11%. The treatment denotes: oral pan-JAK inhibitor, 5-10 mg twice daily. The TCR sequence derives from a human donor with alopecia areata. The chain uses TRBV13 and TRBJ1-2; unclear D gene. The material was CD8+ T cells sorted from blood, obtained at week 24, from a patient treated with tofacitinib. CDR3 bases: TGTGCCAGCAGCTTCGGAACCAACTCTAACTATGGCTACACCTTC. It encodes CASSFGTNSNYGYTF.